These 20 T cell receptor beta chains originate from one sample sequenced in a study of shared clonotypes between healthy human individuals. Data came from immunoSEQ multiplex PCR; TCRdb stores just in-frame clones and leaves some out. Seen here are roughly 380,000 clones, about 96% observed once, and the top ten hold 0.32%. Sequenced input: memory CD8+ T cells sorted from blood. This sample's subset: CD45RO+ cells pooled with CCR7-negative TemRA cells. These receptor sequences come from a man in his thirties or forties in good health.

The rearrangement uses TRBV27 and TRBJ2-6; 7 bases fit TRBD1. The trim removed 6 bases at V and 2 bases at J, leaving 22 bases unmatched. There are 21 residues in the CDR3. Germline V lookup: CDR1 MNHEY, CDR2 SMNVEV (reference sequence). CDR3 residues: CASRSNSGTVPKGPGANVLTF. CDR3 DNA: TGTGCCAGCAGGTCCAACTCCGGGACAGTTCCCAAAGGACCTGGGGCCAACGTCCTGACTTTC.

The chain couples TRBV18 to TRBJ2-3, with D uncertain. The germline CDR1 and CDR2 sequences are KGHSH and LQKENI. Trimming removed 0 bases at V and 2 bases at J, with 9 bases between. The CDR3 extends over 15 amino acids. CDR3 residues: CASSPPSRITDTQYF. The CDR3 coding sequence is TGTGCCAGCTCACCACCGTCTAGAATCACAGATACGCAGTATTTT.

This chain uses TRBV6-1 with TRBJ2-7; D is unclear. Deletions cut 3 bases from V and 4 bases from J, with 7 bases between. Germline values: CDR1 MNHNS, CDR2 SASEGT. The CDR3 runs 12 residues. CDR3: CASSDSLYEQYF. The CDR3 nucleotides read TGTGCCAGCAGTGATTCCCTATACGAGCAGTACTTC.

Worth noting for this clone: Other DNA sequences in this specimen translate into the identical CDR3. This rearrangement joins TRBV5-1 to TRBJ1-2, with TRBD1 matching over 8 bases. This CDR3 has 13 amino acids. Per germline, CDR1 SGHRS and CDR2 YFSETQ. Unmatched junction bases numbered 4, after V lost 4 bases and J lost 5 bases. The CDR3 nucleotides read TGCGCCAGCAGCCCGACAGGGGTTTATGGCTACACCTTC. Translation: CASSPTGVYGYTF.

This chain links TRBV5-6 with TRBJ2-7; D gene uncertain. This CDR3 region has 13 residues. Trimming shortened V by 1 base and J by 2 bases, and 7 bases separated the two germline ends. CDR1 and CDR2 from the germline V gene are SGHDT and YYEEEE. The DNA of the CDR3 is TGTGCCAGCAGCTTGCTGGGCCCCTACGAGCAGTACTTC. Residues: CASSLLGPYEQYF.

This sequence joins TRBV28 and TRBJ2-3, with D possibly TRBD2 on 5 matching bases. Germline lookup yields CDR1 MDHEN and CDR2 SYDVKM. The CDR3 is 13 residues long. V gave up 6 bases and J gave up 4 bases, with 11 bases separating them. The CDR3 reads CASSLASPDTQYF. In DNA form, the CDR3 reads TGTGCCAGCAGCCTAGCCTCCCCAGATACGCAGTATTTT.

The J gene is TRBJ2-7, the V gene TRBV5-6, with D perhaps TRBD2 (5 bases). V lost 5 bases to trimming and J lost 2 bases, with 14 bases between them. This CDR3 spans 14 amino acids. CDR1 SGHDT and CDR2 YYEEEE come from the germline V gene. The CDR3 DNA reads TGTGCCAGCAGGTCTATCGGGGTGCCCTACGAGCAGTACTTC. It translates to CASRSIGVPYEQYF.

The chain uses TRBV30 and TRBJ2-3; 10 positions match TRBD2. The trim removed 3 bases at V and 4 bases at J, leaving 1 base unmatched. The CDR3 loop spans 13 amino acids. Looked up from germline, CDR1 is GTSNPN and CDR2 is SVGIG (reference sequence). The CDR3 is CAWRAGGPDTQYF. CDR3 nucleotide sequence: TGTGCCTGGAGAGCGGGAGGGCCAGATACGCAGTATTTT.

The chain employs TRBV6-5 and TRBJ2-7; D unclear. With 0 bases removed from V and 0 bases from J, the gap between germline ends came to 6 bases. Per the germline V gene, CDR1 is MNHEY and CDR2 is SVGAGI. The CDR3 length is 14 residues. CDR3 nucleotide sequence: TGTGCCAGCAGTTACTCTGCCCTCTCCTACGAGCAGTACTTC. It translates to CASSYSALSYEQYF.

The J gene is TRBJ2-1, the V gene TRBV7-2; TRBD2 agrees at 7 bases. V trimming: 2 bases; J trimming: 4 bases; junction bases outside the gene matches: 5. The CDR3 is 15 residues long. CDR1 is SGHTA and CDR2 is FQGNSA in the germline V gene. DNA for the CDR3: TGTGCCAGCAGCTTAAGGACCGGGGGGTACAATGAGCAGTTCTTC. Protein sequence: CASSLRTGGYNEQFF.

The chain couples TRBV2 to TRBJ1-1; no firm D call. V was pared by 1 base and J by 4 bases, with 7 bases between. This CDR3 has 13 residues. In germline, CDR1 is SNHLY, CDR2 FYNNEI. The CDR3: CASSEGGGTEAFF. For the CDR3, the DNA is TGTGCCAGCAGTGAAGGGGGAGGCACTGAAGCTTTCTTT.

CDR3 loop: CASSYRGDSYGYTF. In nucleotides, the CDR3 is TGTGCCAGCAGTTACAGGGGAGATAGTTATGGCTACACCTTC. V is TRBV6-5 and J is TRBJ1-2, with D possibly TRBD1 on 5 matching bases. Germline loops: CDR1 MNHEY, CDR2 SVGAGI. V was shortened by 2 bases and J by 5 bases, with 12 bases between the two germline ends. This CDR3 has 14 residues.

In its sample, this clone was seen a few times. Other DNA sequences in the same sample also yield this CDR3. The chain couples TRBV5-1 to TRBJ2-7; the match to TRBD2 covers 13 bases. CDR3 size: 14 residues. The germline V gene has CDR1 SGHRS and CDR2 YFSETQ. V shed 3 bases, J shed 4 bases, and the junction held 1 base outside the gene matches. In DNA, the CDR3 is TGCGCCAGCAGCTGGACTAGCGGGAGTTACGAGCAGTACTTC. Amino acid sequence: CASSWTSGSYEQYF.

The chain has TRBV30 and TRBJ1-2; D unresolved. In germline, CDR1 is GTSNPN, CDR2 SVGIG (reference sequence). The CDR3 has 12 amino acids. V was pared by 0 bases and J by 6 bases, with 8 bases between. The CDR3 here is CAWSVGLDGYTF. For the CDR3, the DNA is TGTGCCTGGAGTGTAGGGTTGGATGGCTACACCTTC.

J is TRBJ2-7 and V is TRBV5-1; D is ambiguous. V lost 4 bases to trimming and J lost 7 bases, with 18 bases between them. Germline V gene lookup returns CDR1 SGHRS and CDR2 YFSETQ. This CDR3 comprises 14 residues. The chain's CDR3 is CASSPPAVTLEQYF. For the CDR3, the DNA is TGCGCCAGCAGCCCCCCGGCAGTAACATTAGAGCAGTACTTC.

The CDR3 DNA is TGTGCCAGCAGCCGTGGGGGGGACTATGGCTACACCTTC. Its translation: CASSRGGDYGYTF. This chain joins TRBV5-6 and TRBJ1-2, with D perhaps TRBD1 (5 bases). V lost 4 bases and J 3 bases, leaving 10 bases between the germline ends. This CDR3 region has 13 residues. From germline, CDR1 is SGHDT and CDR2 YYEEEE.

This clone was counted a single time. The chain couples TRBV28 to TRBJ2-7; 10 bases agree with TRBD2. V lost 2 bases and J lost 0; bases outside the gene matches: 1. This CDR3 spans 15 amino acids. Germline V gives CDR1 MDHEN, CDR2 SYDVKM. CDR3 loop: CASSLGLAASYEQYF. CDR3 in DNA: TGTGCCAGCAGTTTAGGACTAGCGGCCTCCTACGAGCAGTACTTC.

V usage is TRBV2 and J usage is TRBJ2-3, with 9 bases matching TRBD2. CDR1 and CDR2 from the germline V gene are SNHLY and FYNNEI. The CDR3 spans 14 residues. V shed 4 bases, J shed 5 bases, and the junction held 4 bases outside the gene matches. The CDR3 sequence is CASSGSLAGDTQYF. CDR3 coding DNA: TGTGCCAGCAGTGGGTCACTAGCGGGAGATACGCAGTATTTT.

This chain joins TRBV28 and TRBJ2-7, with TRBD2 identical over 16 bases. The CDR3 runs to 16 residues. Germline V CDR1 and CDR2: MDHEN, SYDVKM. J lost 6 bases, V lost 5 bases, and 7 bases had no gene match. The CDR3, as DNA: TGTGCCAGCAGTATCTCCGGGACTAGCGGGAGGGTCGAGCAGTACTTC. Residues: CASSISGTSGRVEQYF.

This chain uses TRBV5-1 with TRBJ2-1, with a possible D match to TRBD2 (6 bases). This CDR3 comprises 14 residues. CDR1 and CDR2 from the germline V gene are SGHRS and YFSETQ. Trimming pared 3 bases from V and 1 base from J, leaving 8 bases between. The CDR3 DNA reads TGCGCCAGCAGCTCGGGGGAGTCCTACAATGAGCAGTTCTTC. This codes for CASSSGESYNEQFF.